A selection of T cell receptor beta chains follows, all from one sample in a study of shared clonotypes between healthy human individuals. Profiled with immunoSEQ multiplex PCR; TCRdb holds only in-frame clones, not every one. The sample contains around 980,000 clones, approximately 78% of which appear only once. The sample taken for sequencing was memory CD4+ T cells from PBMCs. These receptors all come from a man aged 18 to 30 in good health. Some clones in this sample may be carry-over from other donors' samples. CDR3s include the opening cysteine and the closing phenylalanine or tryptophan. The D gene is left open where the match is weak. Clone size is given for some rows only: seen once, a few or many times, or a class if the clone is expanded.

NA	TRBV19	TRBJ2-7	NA	CASSTRHPGGYEQYF	TGTGCCAGTAGTACGAGACATCCCGGGGGCTACGAGCAGTACTTC
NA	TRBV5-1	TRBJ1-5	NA	CASSFFGGQPQHF	TGCGCCAGCAGCTTCTTCGGTGGTCAGCCCCAGCATTTT
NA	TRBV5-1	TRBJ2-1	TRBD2	CASSLGLANEQFF	TGCGCCAGCAGCCTAGGACTAGCCAATGAGCAGTTCTTC
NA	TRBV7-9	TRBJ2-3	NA	CASSPNSGDTQYF	TGTGCCAGCAGCCCAAATAGCGGAGATACGCAGTATTTT
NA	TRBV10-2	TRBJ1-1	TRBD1	CASSEIVRGRNTEAFF	TGCGCCAGCAGTGAGATTGTCAGGGGGAGGAACACTGAAGCTTTCTTT
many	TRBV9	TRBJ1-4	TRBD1	CASSRRDSDEKLFF	TGTGCCAGCAGCAGAAGGGACAGCGATGAAAAACTGTTTTTT
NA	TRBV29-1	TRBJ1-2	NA	CSVEERGAYGYTF	TGCAGCGTTGAAGAAAGGGGCGCCTATGGCTACACCTTC
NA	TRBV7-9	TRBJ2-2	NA	CASTPQGRGNTGELFF	TGTGCCAGCACCCCCCAAGGGCGGGGGAACACCGGGGAGCTGTTTTTT
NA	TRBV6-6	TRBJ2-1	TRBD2	CARTTGTMIDNEQFF	TGTGCCAGAACTACCGGGACTATGATTGACAATGAGCAGTTCTTC
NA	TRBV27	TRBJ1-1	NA	CASSLSLNTEAFF	TGTGCCAGCAGTTTAAGTCTGAACACTGAAGCTTTCTTT
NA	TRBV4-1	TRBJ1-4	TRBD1	CASSQPDRGPANEKLFF	TGCGCCAGCAGCCAACCGGACAGGGGGCCAGCTAATGAAAAACTGTTTTTT
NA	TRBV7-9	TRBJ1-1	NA	CASSLLNTEAFF	TGTGCCAGCAGCTTGCTTAACACTGAAGCTTTCTTT
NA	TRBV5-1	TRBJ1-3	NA	CASSLPGAGGNTIYF	TGCGCCAGCAGCTTGCCGGGGGCAGGAGGAAACACCATATATTTT
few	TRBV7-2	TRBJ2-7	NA	CASSGGGTYEQYF	TGTGCCAGCAGCGGAGGGGGTACCTACGAGCAGTACTTC
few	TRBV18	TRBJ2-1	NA	CASSTYKSSYNEQFF	TGTGCCAGCTCAACCTACAAAAGCTCCTACAATGAGCAGTTCTTC
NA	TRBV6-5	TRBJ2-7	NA	CASSSPLSYEQYF	TGTGCCAGCAGTAGTCCGTTATCCTACGAGCAGTACTTC
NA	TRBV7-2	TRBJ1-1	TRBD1	CASSARQGNTEAFF	TGTGCCAGCAGCGCCCGACAGGGGAACACTGAAGCTTTCTTT
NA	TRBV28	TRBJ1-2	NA	CASSAPRGHGYTF	TGTGCCAGCAGTGCACCCCGGGGTCATGGCTACACCTTC
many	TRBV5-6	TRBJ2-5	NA	CASSSQVGETQYF	TGTGCCAGCAGCTCTCAGGTAGGAGAGACCCAGTACTTC
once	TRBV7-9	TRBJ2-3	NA	CASSLKGASTDTQYF	TGTGCCAGCAGCTTAAAAGGGGCTAGCACAGATACGCAGTATTTT
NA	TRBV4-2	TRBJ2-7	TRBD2	CASSQKTQRLADSYEQYF	TGTGCCAGCAGCCAAAAAACACAAAGACTAGCGGACTCCTACGAGCAGTACTTC
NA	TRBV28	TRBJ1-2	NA	CASRRHGEWGYTF	TGTGCCAGCAGAAGGCACGGGGAGTGGGGCTACACCTTC
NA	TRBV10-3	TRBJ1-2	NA	CAISVGDGTYGYTF	TGTGCCATCAGTGTGGGGGACGGGACCTATGGCTACACCTTC
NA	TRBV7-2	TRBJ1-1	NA	CASSPGLSMNTEAFF	TGTGCCAGCAGCCCTGGACTGAGCATGAACACTGAAGCTTTCTTT
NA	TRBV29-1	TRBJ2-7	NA	CSVEGTSYEQYF	TGCAGCGTTGAAGGGACCTCCTACGAGCAGTACTTC
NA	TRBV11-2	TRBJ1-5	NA	CASSLEASNQPQHF	TGTGCCAGCAGCTTAGAAGCAAGCAATCAGCCCCAGCATTTT
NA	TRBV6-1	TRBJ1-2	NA	CASSEVVLGTLYGYTF	TGTGCCAGCAGTGAAGTTGTTTTGGGGACCCTATATGGCTACACCTTC
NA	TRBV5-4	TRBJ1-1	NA	CASSLGGTLNTEAFF	TGTGCCAGCAGCTTGGGAGGGACTTTGAACACTGAAGCTTTCTTT
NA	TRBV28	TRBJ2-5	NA	CASSFRYLETQYF	TGTGCCAGCAGTTTTCGGTATCTGGAGACCCAGTACTTC
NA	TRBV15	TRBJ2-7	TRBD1	CATSRRTGADEQYF	TGTGCCACCAGCAGACGGACAGGAGCCGACGAGCAGTACTTC
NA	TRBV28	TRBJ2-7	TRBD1	CASSFGGQAAYEQYF	TGTGCCAGCAGTTTCGGGGGACAGGCGGCCTACGAGCAGTACTTC
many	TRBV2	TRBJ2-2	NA	CASMVGISAGELFF	TGTGCCAGCATGGTCGGGATCAGCGCCGGGGAGCTGTTTTTT
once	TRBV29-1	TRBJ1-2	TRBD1	CSVPETGYYGYTF	TGCAGCGTCCCCGAGACAGGGTACTATGGCTACACCTTC
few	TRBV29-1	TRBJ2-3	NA	CSSNGRGNTDTQYF	TGCAGTTCCAACGGTAGGGGAAACACAGATACGCAGTATTTT
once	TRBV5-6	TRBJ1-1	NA	CASSFLSGRSTEAFF	TGTGCCAGCAGCTTTTTGTCGGGAAGGAGCACTGAAGCTTTCTTT
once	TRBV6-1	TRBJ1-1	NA	CASTLGGAGSTEAFF	TGTGCCAGTACATTAGGGGGGGCCGGGAGCACTGAAGCTTTCTTT
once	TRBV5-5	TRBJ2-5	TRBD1	CASSRMGQAVETQYF	TGTGCCAGCAGCCGGATGGGACAGGCCGTGGAGACCCAGTACTTC
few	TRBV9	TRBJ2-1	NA	CASSALRGWEQFF	TGTGCCAGCAGCGCATTAAGAGGTTGGGAGCAGTTCTTC
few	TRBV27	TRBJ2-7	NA	CASRRPGGYEQYF	TGTGCCAGCAGGCGCCCCGGAGGCTACGAGCAGTACTTC
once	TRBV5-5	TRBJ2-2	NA	CASSLLPPKTGELFF	TGTGCCAGCAGCTTGCTACCTCCTAAGACCGGGGAGCTGTTTTTT
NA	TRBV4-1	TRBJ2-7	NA	CASSSWTASYEQYF	TGCGCCAGCAGCTCCTGGACAGCGTCCTACGAGCAGTACTTC
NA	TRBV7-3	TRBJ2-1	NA	CASSLRPRNSYNEQFF	TGTGCCAGCAGCTTACGCCCCCGCAACTCCTACAATGAGCAGTTCTTC
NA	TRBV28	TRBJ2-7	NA	CASSPPGTQSAYEQYF	TGTGCCAGCAGTCCACCCGGGACTCAGTCCGCTTACGAGCAGTACTTC
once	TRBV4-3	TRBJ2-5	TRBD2	CASSHNVGTTKMGTQYF	TGCGCCAGCAGCCATAACGTGGGGACTACTAAAATGGGGACCCAGTACTTC
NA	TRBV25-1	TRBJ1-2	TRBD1	CASSPDREYGYTF	TGTGCCAGCAGCCCCGACAGGGAATATGGCTACACCTTC
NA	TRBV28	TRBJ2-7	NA	CASSWDGPYEQYF	TGTGCCAGCAGCTGGGACGGTCCCTACGAGCAGTACTTC